The clone carrying this TCR beta chain was picked up many times. This sample stems from a study of tumor and adjacent non-tumor tissue in lung cancer. On the study more broadly: Around 4.4 million productive TCRbeta reads were obtained per sample on average.

No cell sorting was done before RNA was extracted from the tissue. CDR1 is DFQATT and CDR2 is SNEGSKA in the germline V gene (reference sequence). The CDR3 runs 12 residues. With 6 bases removed from V and 6 bases from J, the gap between germline ends came to 12 bases. The library came from three nested PCR rounds adapted from ARM-PCR protocols. TCRdb ran MiXCR on the multiplex PCR reads and lists one entry per CDR3 protein. The sample has about 81,000 distinct CDR3 sequences; roughly 72% are singletons. This receptor was taken from a middle-aged woman with non-small cell lung cancer. This chain connects TRBV20-1 to TRBJ1-5; a weak D match, TRBD1 (5 bases). The sequencing input was lung tumor tissue. CDR3 sequence: CSAPLGGQPQHF. In DNA form, the CDR3 reads TGCAGTGCCCCTCTTGGGGGTCAGCCCCAGCATTTT.